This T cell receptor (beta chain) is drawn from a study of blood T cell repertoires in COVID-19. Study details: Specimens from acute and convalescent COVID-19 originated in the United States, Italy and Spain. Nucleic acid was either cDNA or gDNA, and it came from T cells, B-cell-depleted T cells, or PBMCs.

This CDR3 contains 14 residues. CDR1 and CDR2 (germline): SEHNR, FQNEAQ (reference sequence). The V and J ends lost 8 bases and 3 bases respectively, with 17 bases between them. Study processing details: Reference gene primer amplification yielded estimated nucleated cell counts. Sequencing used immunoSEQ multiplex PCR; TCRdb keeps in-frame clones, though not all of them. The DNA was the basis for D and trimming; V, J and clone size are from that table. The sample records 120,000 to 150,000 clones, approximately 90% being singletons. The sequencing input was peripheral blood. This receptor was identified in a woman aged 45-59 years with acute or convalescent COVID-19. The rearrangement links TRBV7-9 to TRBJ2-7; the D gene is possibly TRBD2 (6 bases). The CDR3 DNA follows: TGTGCCAGCGGGATGGGACTTGGACTCTACGAGCAGTACTTC. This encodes CASGMGLGLYEQYF.